Listed below are T cell receptor beta chains from one sample, sequenced in a study of cytomegalovirus exposure and HLA in healthy donors. Sequencing used immunoSEQ multiplex PCR; TCRdb keeps in-frame clones, though not all of them. In the table there are 130,000 to 150,000 clones, roughly four fifths of which are singletons. Material: PBMCs. Receptor source: a woman aged 50 to 65 in good health and CMV-seropositive. The CDR3 runs from the conserved cysteine through the conserved F or W. The D gene is left open where the match is weak. Not every row has a clone size; where given, it reads once, few, many or a size class.

>TRBV6-5|TRBJ1-1|NA|few|16
CASSYSRAAMNTEAFF
TGTGCCAGCAGTTACTCGAGGGCAGCCATGAACACTGAAGCTTTCTTT
>TRBV7-2|TRBJ2-5|NA|NA|16
CASSLRRQQPQETQYF
TGTGCCAGCAGCTTACGACGACAGCAACCCCAAGAGACCCAGTACTTC
>TRBV5-4|TRBJ1-2|TRBD1|NA|15
CASSPQTGPVYGYTF
TGTGCCAGCAGCCCACAGACAGGGCCTGTCTATGGCTACACCTTC
>TRBV5-1|TRBJ2-4|NA|NA|16
CASSSGTGSYQNIQYF
TGCGCCAGCAGCTCGGGAACCGGGAGCTATCAAAACATTCAGTACTTC
>TRBV4-2|TRBJ2-7|NA|few|18
CASSRRIDRGREEYEQYF
TGTGCCAGCAGCCGAAGAATTGATAGGGGCAGGGAAGAATACGAGCAGTACTTC
>TRBV9|TRBJ2-1|TRBD2|NA|18
CASSVGVSGGVPYNEQFF
TGTGCCAGCAGCGTAGGGGTTAGCGGGGGGGTCCCCTACAATGAGCAGTTCTTC
>TRBV9|TRBJ2-6|NA|NA|14
CASSVRAGANVLTF
TGTGCCAGCAGCGTGAGGGCCGGGGCCAACGTCCTGACTTTC
>TRBV10-2|TRBJ2-7|TRBD2|NA|15
CASRGGKDYHYEQYF
TGCGCCAGCCGCGGGGGGAAGGACTACCACTACGAGCAGTACTTC
>TRBV4-3|TRBJ1-3|NA|once|16
CASSQNPPTGSDTIYF
TGCGCCAGCAGCCAAAACCCCCCGACGGGGAGCGACACCATATATTTT
>TRBV18|TRBJ1-1|NA|NA|16
CASSPSTAEVRTEAFF
TGTGCCAGCTCGCCCTCTACAGCGGAGGTAAGGACTGAAGCTTTCTTT
>TRBV6-5|TRBJ2-5|TRBD1|NA|15
CASSYGQGLEETQYF
TGTGCCAGCAGTTACGGACAGGGGCTGGAAGAGACCCAGTACTTC
>TRBV2|TRBJ2-7|NA|NA|14
CASSPLQGPHEQYF
TGTGCCAGCAGCCCCTTACAGGGACCCCACGAGCAGTACTTC
>TRBV5-4|TRBJ2-5|NA|NA|14
CASSLAVHGETQYF
TGTGCCAGCAGCTTGGCCGTTCACGGGGAGACCCAGTACTTC
>TRBV27|TRBJ1-1|NA|NA|15
CASSLGGGFRTEAFF
TGTGCCAGCAGTTTAGGGGGGGGCTTTCGCACTGAAGCTTTCTTT
>TRBV19|TRBJ1-5|TRBD1|NA|14
CASSISGGNQPQHF
TGTGCCAGTAGTATTTCAGGGGGGAATCAGCCCCAGCATTTT
>TRBV19|TRBJ1-2|TRBD1|NA|16
CASSIQDRVDSGGYTF
TGTGCCAGTAGTATACAGGACAGGGTTGATTCGGGGGGCTACACCTTC
>TRBV4-3|TRBJ2-2|TRBD1|NA|16
CASSQQGAANTGELFF
TGCGCCAGCAGCCAGCAGGGGGCTGCGAACACCGGGGAGCTGTTTTTT
>TRBV7-9|TRBJ2-3|NA|NA|14
CASSPTSGTDTQYF
TGTGCCAGCAGCCCTACTAGTGGCACAGATACGCAGTATTTT
>TRBV5-4|TRBJ2-7|TRBD2|few|15
CASSPGIAGGYEQYF
TGTGCCAGCAGCCCCGGAATAGCGGGGGGCTACGAGCAGTACTTC
>TRBV6-4|TRBJ1-1|NA|NA|13
CASSKELNTEAFF
TGTGCCAGCAGTAAAGAGCTGAACACTGAAGCTTTCTTT